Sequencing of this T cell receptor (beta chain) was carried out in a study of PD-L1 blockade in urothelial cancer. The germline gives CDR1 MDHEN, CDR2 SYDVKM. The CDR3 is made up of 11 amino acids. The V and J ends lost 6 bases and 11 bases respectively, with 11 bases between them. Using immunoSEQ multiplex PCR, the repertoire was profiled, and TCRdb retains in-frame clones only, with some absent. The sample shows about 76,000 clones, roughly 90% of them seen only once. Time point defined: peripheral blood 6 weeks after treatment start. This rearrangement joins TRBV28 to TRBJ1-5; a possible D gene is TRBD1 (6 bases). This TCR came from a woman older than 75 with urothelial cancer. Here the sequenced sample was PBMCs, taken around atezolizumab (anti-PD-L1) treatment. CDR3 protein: CASRGGGSQHF. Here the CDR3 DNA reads TGTGCCAGCAGAGGGGGTGGGTCCCAGCATTTT.